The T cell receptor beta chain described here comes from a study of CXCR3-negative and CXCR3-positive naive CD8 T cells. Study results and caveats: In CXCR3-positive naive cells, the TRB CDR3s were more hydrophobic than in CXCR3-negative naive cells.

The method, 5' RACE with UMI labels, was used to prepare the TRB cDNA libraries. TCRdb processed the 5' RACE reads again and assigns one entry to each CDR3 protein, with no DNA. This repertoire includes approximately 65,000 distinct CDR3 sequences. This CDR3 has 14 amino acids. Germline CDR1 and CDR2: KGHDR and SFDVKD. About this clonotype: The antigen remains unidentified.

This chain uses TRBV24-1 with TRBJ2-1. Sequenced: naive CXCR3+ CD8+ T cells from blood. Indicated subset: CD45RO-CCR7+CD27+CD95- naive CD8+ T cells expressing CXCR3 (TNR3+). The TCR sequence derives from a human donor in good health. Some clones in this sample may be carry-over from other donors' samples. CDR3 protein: CATSDLTALNEQFF.